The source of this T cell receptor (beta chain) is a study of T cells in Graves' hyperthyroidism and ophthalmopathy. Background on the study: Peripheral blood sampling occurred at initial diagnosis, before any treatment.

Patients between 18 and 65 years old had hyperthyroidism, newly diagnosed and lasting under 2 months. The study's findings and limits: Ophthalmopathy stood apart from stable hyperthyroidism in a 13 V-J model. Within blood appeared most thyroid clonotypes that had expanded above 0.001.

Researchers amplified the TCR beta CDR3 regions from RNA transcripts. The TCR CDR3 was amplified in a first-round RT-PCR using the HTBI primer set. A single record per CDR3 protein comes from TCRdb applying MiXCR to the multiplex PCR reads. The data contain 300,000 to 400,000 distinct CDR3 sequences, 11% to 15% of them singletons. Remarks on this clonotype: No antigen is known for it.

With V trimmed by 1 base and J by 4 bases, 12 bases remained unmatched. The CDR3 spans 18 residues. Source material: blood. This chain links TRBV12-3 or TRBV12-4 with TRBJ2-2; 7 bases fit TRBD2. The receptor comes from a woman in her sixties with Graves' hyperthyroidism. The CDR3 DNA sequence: TGTGCCAGCAGTTTAGGAGGGACTATCGGGAGACCCACCGGGGAGCTGTTTTTT. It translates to CASSLGGTIGRPTGELFF.